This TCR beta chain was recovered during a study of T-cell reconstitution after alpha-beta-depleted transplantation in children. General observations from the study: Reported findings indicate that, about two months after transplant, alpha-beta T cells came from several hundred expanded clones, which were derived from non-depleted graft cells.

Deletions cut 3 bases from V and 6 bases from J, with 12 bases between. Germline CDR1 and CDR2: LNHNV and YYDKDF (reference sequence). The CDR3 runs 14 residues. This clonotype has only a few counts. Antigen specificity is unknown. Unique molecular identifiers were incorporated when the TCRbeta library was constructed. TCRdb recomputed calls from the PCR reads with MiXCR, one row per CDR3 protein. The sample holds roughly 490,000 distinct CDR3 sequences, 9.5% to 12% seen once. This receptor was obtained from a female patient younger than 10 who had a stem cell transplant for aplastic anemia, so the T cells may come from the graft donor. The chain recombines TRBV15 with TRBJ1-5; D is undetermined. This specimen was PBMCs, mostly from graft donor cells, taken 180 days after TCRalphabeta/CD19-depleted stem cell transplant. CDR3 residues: CATSSRKGSQPQHF. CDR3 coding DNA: TGTGCCACCAGCAGTAGGAAAGGTAGTCAGCCCCAGCATTTT.